The T cell receptor (beta chain) described here comes from a study of T-cell memory formation after mild COVID-19. For the study at large: For the most part, TCR clusters were specific to one donor.

Libraries for TCRalpha and TCRbeta carried sample barcodes and unique molecular identifiers via 5'RACE. Each CDR3 protein gets one entry after TCRdb re-called the 5' RACE reads with MiXCR. The sample yields approximately 580,000 distinct CDR3 sequences, approximately 20% seen once. In germline, CDR1 is SGHDN, CDR2 FVKESK. This CDR3 is built from 14 residues. V was clipped by 4 bases and J by 4 bases, with 13 bases between them. Points from the study as a whole: CM and EM subsets held most contracting CD4+ clones; EMRA held CD8+ ones.

Remarks on this clonotype: Antigen: not known.

The V and J genes are TRBV14 and TRBJ1-1; D possibly corresponds to TRBD1 (5 bases). Sequences were obtained from PBMCs or a T cell subset sorted from them (not recorded which). This receptor was obtained from an adult woman who had mild COVID-19 (a few samples of this study predate the infection). Cell type and time point are not known. CDR3 region: CASSPLGVPTEAFF. In DNA, the CDR3 is TGTGCCAGCAGCCCCTTGGGGGTTCCCACTGAAGCTTTCTTT.